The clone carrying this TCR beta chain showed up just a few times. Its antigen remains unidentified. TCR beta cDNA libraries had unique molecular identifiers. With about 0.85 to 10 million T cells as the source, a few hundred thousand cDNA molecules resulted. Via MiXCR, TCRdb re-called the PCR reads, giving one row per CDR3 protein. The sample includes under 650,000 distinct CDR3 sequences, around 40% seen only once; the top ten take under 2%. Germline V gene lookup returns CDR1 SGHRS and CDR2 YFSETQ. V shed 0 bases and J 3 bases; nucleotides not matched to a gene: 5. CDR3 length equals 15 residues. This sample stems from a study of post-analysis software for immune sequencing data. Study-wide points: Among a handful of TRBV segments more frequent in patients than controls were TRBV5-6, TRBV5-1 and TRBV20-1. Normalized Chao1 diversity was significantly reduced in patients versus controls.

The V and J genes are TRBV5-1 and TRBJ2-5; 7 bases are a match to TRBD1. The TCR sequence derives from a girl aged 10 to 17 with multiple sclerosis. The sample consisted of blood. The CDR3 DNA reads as TGCGCCAGCAGCTTGGCCCACAGGGGCGAAGAGACCCAGTACTTC. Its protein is CASSLAHRGEETQYF.